Sequencing of this TCR beta chain was carried out in a study of T cell repertoires in cytomegalovirus infection. Looking at the study overall: Public TCR beta signatures provided an indication of both CMV infection and a matching HLA type.

Notes on the study in general: The cumulative frequency of public TCR beta families identified carriers of CMV plus the relevant HLA. Across the ex vivo response, the dominant clonotypes were HLA-C-restricted CMV-specific TCR beta clonotypes.

MiXCR, run by TCRdb on the reads, gives a single entry per CDR3 protein. This sample has about 600,000 distinct CDR3 sequences, with roughly 26% found just once. This clonotype was counted only a few times. The antigen is unknown. With V trimmed by 4 bases and J by 9 bases, 18 bases remained unmatched. Per germline, CDR1 MNHEY and CDR2 SVGAGI. The CDR3 contains 17 residues. Sequencing was done on a sample of CD8+ T cells from PBMCs. The chain employs TRBV6-5 and TRBJ2-1; 7 bases are shared with TRBD1. The origin of this receptor is a human donor in good health (CMV status not recorded). Some clones in this sample may be carry-over from other donors' samples. This CDR3 reads CASSLVTGALIPTEQFF. The CDR3 nucleotides are TGTGCCAGCAGTTTGGTTACAGGGGCCCTTATTCCTACTGAGCAGTTCTTC.